This T cell receptor (beta chain) derives from a study of CD8+ T cells in alopecia areata. This clone was seen a few times. Regarding treatment: oral pan-JAK inhibitor, 5-10 mg twice daily. With 4 bases clipped from V and 0 bases from J, the junction kept 8 bases outside the gene matches. There are 18 residues in the CDR3. Germline CDR1 is ENHRY and CDR2 is SYGVKD. After isolation, RNA underwent reverse transcription to generate cDNA as the sequencing template. The method was immunoSEQ multiplex PCR; TCRdb's version includes in-frame clones alone and lacks a portion of them. The sample records some 240,000 clones, less than 75% being singletons.

The sequence came from a human donor with alopecia areata. The chain combines TRBV10-3 with TRBJ1-3; TRBD1 matches 11 bases. The sequencing used CD4+ T cells sorted from blood, collected at week 4, from a patient treated with tofacitinib. The chain's CDR3 is CAISAGQGAPNSGNTIYF. In nucleotides, the CDR3 is TGTGCCATCAGTGCCGGACAGGGGGCTCCAAACTCTGGAAACACCATATATTTT.